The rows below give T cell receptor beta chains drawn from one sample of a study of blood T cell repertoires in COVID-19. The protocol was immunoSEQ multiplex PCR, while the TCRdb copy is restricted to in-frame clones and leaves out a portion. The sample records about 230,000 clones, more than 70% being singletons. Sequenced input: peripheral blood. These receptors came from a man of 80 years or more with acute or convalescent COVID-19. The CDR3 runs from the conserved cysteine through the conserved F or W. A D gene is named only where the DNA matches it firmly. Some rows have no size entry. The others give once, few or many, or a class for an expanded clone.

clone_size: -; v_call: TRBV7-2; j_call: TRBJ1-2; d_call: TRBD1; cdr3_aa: CASSGTGGLGYTF; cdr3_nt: TGTGCCAGCAGCGGAACAGGGGGTCTAGGCTACACCTTC
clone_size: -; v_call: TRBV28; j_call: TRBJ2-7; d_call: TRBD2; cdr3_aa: CASSALAGTAYEQYF; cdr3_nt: TGTGCCAGCAGCGCACTAGCGGGGACGGCCTACGAGCAGTACTTC
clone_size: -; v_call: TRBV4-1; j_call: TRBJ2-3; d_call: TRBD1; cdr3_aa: CASSQTGQPTDTQYF; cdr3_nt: TGCGCCAGCAGCCAAACGGGACAGCCTACAGATACGCAGTATTTT
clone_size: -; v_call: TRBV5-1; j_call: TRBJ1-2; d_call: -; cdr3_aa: CASSAANYGYTF; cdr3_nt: TGCGCCAGCAGTGCAGCTAACTATGGCTACACCTTC
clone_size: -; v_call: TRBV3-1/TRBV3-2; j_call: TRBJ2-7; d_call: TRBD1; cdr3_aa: CASSPAGTGVEQYF; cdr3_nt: TGTGCCAGCAGCCCCGCCGGGACAGGGGTCGAGCAGTACTTC
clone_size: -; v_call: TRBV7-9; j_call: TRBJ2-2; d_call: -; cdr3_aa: CASSLLDLTGELFF; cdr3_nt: TGTGCCAGCAGCCTACTAGACCTCACCGGGGAGCTGTTTTTT
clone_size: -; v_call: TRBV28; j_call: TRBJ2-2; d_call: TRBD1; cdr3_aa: CASSTGGGGELFF; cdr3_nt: TGTGCCAGCAGCACAGGGGGCGGGGGGGAGCTGTTTTTT
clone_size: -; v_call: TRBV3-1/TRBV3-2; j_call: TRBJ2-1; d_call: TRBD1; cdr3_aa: CASSQPGQAPYNEQFF; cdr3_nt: TGTGCCAGCAGCCAACCGGGACAGGCGCCATACAATGAGCAGTTCTTC
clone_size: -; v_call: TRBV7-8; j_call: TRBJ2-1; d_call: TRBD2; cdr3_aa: CASSSREGLANEQFF; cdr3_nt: TGTGCCAGCAGCTCGCGGGAGGGCCTGGCCAATGAGCAGTTCTTC
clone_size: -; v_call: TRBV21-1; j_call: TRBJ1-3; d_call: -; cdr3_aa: CASSKPTGDSGNTIYF; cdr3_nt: TGTGCCAGCAGCAAGCCGACAGGCGATTCTGGAAACACCATATATTTT
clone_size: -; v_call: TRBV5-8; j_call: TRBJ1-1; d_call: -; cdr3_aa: CASSLAVRAIMRTEAFF; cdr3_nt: TGTGCCAGCAGCTTGGCTGTCAGGGCAATCATGCGGACTGAAGCTTTCTTT
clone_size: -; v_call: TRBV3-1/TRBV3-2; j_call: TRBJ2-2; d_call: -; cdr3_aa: CASSQDTGWLTGELFF; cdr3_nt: TGTGCCAGCAGCCAAGATACAGGGTGGCTCACCGGGGAGCTGTTTTTT
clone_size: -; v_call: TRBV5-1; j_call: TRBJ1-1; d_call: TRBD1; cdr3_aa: CASSLTGDTEAFF; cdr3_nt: TGCGCCAGCAGCTTGACAGGGGACACTGAAGCTTTCTTT
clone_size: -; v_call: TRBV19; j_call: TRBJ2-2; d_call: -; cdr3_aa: CASSVLLTGKYTGELFF; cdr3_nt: TGTGCCAGTAGCGTACTGCTAACAGGGAAATACACCGGGGAGCTGTTTTTT
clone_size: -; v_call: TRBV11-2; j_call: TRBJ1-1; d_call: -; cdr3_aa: CASSFLQEGWTEAFF; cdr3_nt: TGTGCCAGCAGCTTTTTGCAGGAGGGGTGGACTGAAGCTTTCTTT
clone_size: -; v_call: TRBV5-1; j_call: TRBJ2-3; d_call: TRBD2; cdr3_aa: CASSPSGRADTQYF; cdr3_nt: TGCGCCAGCAGTCCAAGCGGGAGGGCAGATACGCAGTATTTT
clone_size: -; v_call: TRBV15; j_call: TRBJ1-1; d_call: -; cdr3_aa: CATSRGGAALSEAFF; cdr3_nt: TGTGCCACCAGCAGGGGGGGGGCAGCGTTGTCTGAAGCTTTCTTT
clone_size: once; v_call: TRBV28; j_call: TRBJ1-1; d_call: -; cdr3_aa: CASRPGHPNTEAFF; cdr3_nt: TGTGCCAGCAGGCCGGGACACCCGAACACTGAAGCTTTCTTT
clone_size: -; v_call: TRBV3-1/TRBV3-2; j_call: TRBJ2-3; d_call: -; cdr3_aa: CASSPRRDTSTDTQYF; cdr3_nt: TGTGCCAGCAGCCCACGTCGGGACACCTCCACAGATACGCAGTATTTT
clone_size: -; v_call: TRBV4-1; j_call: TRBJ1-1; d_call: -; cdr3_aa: CASSQDWTAQAFF; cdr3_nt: TGCGCCAGCAGCCAAGATTGGACAGCTCAAGCTTTCTTT
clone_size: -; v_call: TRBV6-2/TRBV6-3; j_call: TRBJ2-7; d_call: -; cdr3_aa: CASSYDSFYEQYF; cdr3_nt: TGTGCCAGCAGTTATGACAGCTTCTACGAGCAGTACTTC
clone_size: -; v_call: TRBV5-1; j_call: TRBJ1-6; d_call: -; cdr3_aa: CASSLVGAGNSPLHF; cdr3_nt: TGCGCCAGCAGCTTGGTAGGGGCTGGCAATTCACCCCTCCACTTT
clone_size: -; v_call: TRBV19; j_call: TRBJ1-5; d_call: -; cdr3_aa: CASRHPTGFNQPQHF; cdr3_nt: TGTGCCAGTAGGCACCCAACAGGGTTCAATCAGCCCCAGCATTTT
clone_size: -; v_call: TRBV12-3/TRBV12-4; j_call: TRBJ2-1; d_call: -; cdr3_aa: CASSGGTGDEQFF; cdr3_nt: TGTGCCAGCAGTGGAGGGACGGGAGATGAGCAGTTCTTC
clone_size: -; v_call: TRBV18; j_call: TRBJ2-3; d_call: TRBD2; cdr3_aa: CASSPGTSLDTQYF; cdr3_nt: TGTGCCAGCTCACCAGGGACTAGCCTGGATACGCAGTATTTT
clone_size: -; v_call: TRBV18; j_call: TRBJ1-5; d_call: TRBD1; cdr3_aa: CASSRQGADQPQHF; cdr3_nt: TGTGCCAGCTCCCGACAGGGGGCGGATCAGCCCCAGCATTTT
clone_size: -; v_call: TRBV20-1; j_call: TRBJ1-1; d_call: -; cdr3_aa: CSAYEVPEAFF; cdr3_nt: TGCAGTGCTTACGAGGTCCCTGAAGCTTTCTTT
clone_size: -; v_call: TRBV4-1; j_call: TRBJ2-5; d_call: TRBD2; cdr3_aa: CASSQDGGGQETQYF; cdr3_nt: TGCGCCAGCAGCCAAGATGGCGGGGGGCAAGAGACCCAGTACTTC
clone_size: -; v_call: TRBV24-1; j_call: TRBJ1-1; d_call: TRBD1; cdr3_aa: CATGADRGNPLLDTEAFF; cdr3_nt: TGTGCCACCGGCGCCGACAGGGGTAACCCACTTTTGGACACTGAAGCTTTCTTT
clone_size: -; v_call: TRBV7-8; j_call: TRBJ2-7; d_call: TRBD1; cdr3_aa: CASSLSTGIIYEQYF; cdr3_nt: TGTGCCAGCAGCTTATCGACAGGGATTATCTACGAGCAGTACTTC
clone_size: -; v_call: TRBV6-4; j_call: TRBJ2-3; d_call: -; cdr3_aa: CASSVIRGDTQYF; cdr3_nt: TGTGCCAGCAGTGTTATCCGAGGAGATACGCAGTATTTT